This TCR beta chain was recovered during a study of blood T cell repertoires in COVID-19. About the research overall: There were acute and convalescent COVID-19 samples, and they came from the United States, Italy and Spain. T cells, B-cell-depleted T cells, or PBMCs supplied cDNA or gDNA.

As concerns this clone: One end of the junction does not line up with germline, which may come from a read error.

Original methodology: Counts of nucleated cells, estimated from reference gene primer amplification, were obtained. Profiling relied on immunoSEQ multiplex PCR, and the TCRdb table lists in-frame clones only, not all of them. The V and J calls and clone size come from that table; D and trimming were worked out from the DNA. This sample has some 260,000 clones; about four fifths occur once, and the top ten carry approximately 3.1%. Germline CDR1 SNHLY, CDR2 FYNNEI. The CDR3 sequence is 12 residues long. This chain connects TRBV2 to TRBJ1-1; D is ambiguous. Sequenced material: peripheral blood. This clonotype was obtained from a young woman with acute or convalescent COVID-19. DNA of the CDR3: TGTGCCAGCAGCCGGGATCAATCTGACGCTTTCTTT. Encoded protein: CASSRDQSDAFF. Full variable domain (rest looked up from reference TRBV2 and TRBJ1-1): EPEVTQTPSHQVTQMGQEVILRCVPISNHLYFYWYRQILGQKVEFLVSFYNNEISEKSEIFDDQFSVERPDGSNFTLKIRSTKLEDSAMYFCASSRDQSDAFFGQGTRLTVV.